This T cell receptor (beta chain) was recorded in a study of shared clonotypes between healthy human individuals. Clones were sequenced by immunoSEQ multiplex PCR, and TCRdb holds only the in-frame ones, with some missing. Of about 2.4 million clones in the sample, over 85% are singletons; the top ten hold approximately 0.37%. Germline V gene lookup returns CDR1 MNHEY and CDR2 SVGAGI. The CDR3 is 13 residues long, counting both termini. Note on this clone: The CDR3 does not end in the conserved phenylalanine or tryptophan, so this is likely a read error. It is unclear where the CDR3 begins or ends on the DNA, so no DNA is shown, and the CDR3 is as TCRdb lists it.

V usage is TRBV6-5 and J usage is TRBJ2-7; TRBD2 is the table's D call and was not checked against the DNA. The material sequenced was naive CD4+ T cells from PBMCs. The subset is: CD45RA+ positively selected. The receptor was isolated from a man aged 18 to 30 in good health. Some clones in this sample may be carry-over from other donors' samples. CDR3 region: CASSYKVGVPGEI.